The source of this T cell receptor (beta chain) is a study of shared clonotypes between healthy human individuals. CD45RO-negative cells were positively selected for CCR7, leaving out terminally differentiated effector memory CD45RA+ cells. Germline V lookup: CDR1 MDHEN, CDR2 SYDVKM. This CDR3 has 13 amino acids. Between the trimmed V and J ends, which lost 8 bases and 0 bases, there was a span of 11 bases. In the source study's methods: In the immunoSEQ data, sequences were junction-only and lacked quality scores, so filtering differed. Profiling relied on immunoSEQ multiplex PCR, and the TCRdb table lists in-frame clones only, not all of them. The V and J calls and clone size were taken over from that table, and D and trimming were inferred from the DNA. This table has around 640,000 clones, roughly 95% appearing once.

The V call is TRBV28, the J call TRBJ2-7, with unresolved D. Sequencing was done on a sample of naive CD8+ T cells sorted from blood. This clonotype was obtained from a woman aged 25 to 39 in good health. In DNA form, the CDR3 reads TGTGCCAGCCTCCCACGCAGCTCCTACGAGCAGTACTTC. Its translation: CASLPRSSYEQYF.